Listed below are T cell receptor beta chains from one sample, sequenced in a study of blood T cell repertoires in COVID-19. Repertoires were generated with immunoSEQ multiplex PCR, while TCRdb's copy carries only in-frame clones and drops some. This sample has 150,000 to 200,000 clones; approximately 90% occur once, and the top ten carry over 7%. The sequencing input was peripheral blood. These TCRs come from a woman aged 80 or older in a cohort sampled during active or convalescent COVID-19. Each CDR3 is given with its conserved first and last residue. A D gene is named only where the DNA matches it firmly. Clone size appears in some rows only: once, few, many, or a class for an expanded clone.

d_call j_call clone_size v_call cdr3_aa cdr3_nt
. TRBJ2-2 . TRBV5-6 CASSGQMTGELFF TGTGCCAGCAGCGGACAGATGACCGGGGAGCTGTTTTTT
TRBD1 TRBJ1-1 . TRBV10-3 CAISERGQGDTEAFF TGTGCCATCAGTGAGAGGGGACAGGGTGACACTGAAGCTTTCTTT
TRBD2 TRBJ2-3 . TRBV30 CAWSDGTSGGPTDTQYF TGTGCCTGGAGCGATGGGACTAGCGGGGGACCCACAGATACGCAGTATTTT
TRBD2 TRBJ2-7 . TRBV7-6 CASSLSGLAGGLRGEQYF TGTGCCAGCAGCTTATCGGGACTAGCGGGGGGGTTAAGGGGCGAGCAGTACTTC
. TRBJ1-1 . TRBV6-2/TRBV6-3 CASSYGQSEAFF TGTGCCAGCAGTTACGGACAGTCTGAAGCTTTCTTT
TRBD1 TRBJ1-5 . TRBV28 CASSIPGTEFNQPQHF TGTGCCAGCAGTATCCCCGGGACAGAGTTCAATCAGCCCCAGCATTTT
. TRBJ1-6 . TRBV5-6 CASSLGIQGNSPLHF TGTGCCAGCAGCTTGGGCATCCAGGGGAATTCACCCCTCCACTTT
TRBD1 TRBJ1-1 . TRBV29-1 CSAVPGQGAVAFF TGCAGCGCAGTCCCGGGACAGGGTGCGGTAGCTTTCTTT
. TRBJ1-1 . TRBV6-6 CASSLVRNTEAFF TGTGCCAGCAGTTTAGTACGGAACACTGAAGCTTTCTTT
TRBD1 TRBJ1-5 many TRBV7-8 CASKQTGNQPQHF TGTGCCAGCAAACAGACAGGGAATCAGCCCCAGCATTTT
TRBD1 TRBJ1-2 . TRBV4-1 CASSQDGTGGFGYTF TGCGCCAGCAGCCAAGACGGGACAGGGGGCTTTGGCTACACCTTC
TRBD1 TRBJ2-1 . TRBV10-1 CASSPGQGNYNEQFF TGCGCCAGCAGTCCGGGACAGGGGAACTACAATGAGCAGTTCTTC
TRBD1 TRBJ2-7 once TRBV5-1 CASSLEPGTGAAYEQYF TGCGCCAGCAGCTTGGAACCCGGGACAGGGGCCGCCTACGAGCAGTACTTC
TRBD1 TRBJ1-1 . TRBV6-2/TRBV6-3 CASSYGRQGANPLEAFF TGTGCCAGCAGTTACGGAAGACAGGGGGCAAACCCCCTTGAAGCTTTCTTT
. TRBJ1-4 . TRBV13 CASSRGGEYEKLFF TGTGCCAGCAGCCGGGGCGGGGAATATGAAAAACTGTTTTTT
. TRBJ2-7 . TRBV11-2 CASSLLRGGPYEQYF TGTGCCAGCAGCTTATTGAGGGGGGGACCCTACGAGCAGTACTTC
TRBD1 TRBJ1-1 once TRBV4-1 CASSQVRGTGGNTEAFF TGCGCCAGCAGCCAAGTCCGGGGGACAGGTGGCAACACTGAAGCTTTCTTT
TRBD1 TRBJ2-7 . TRBV7-9 CASSSGQSYSYEQYF TGTGCCAGCAGCTCGGGACAGAGCTATTCCTACGAGCAGTACTTC
. TRBJ2-1 . TRBV6-6 CASSEGGEQFF TGTGCCAGCAGCGAGGGAGGAGAGCAGTTCTTC
TRBD1 TRBJ1-2 . TRBV5-6 CASRGTGKMPTLAYGYTF TGTGCCAGCAGAGGGACAGGGAAGATGCCCACCCTCGCTTATGGCTACACCTTC
TRBD1 TRBJ2-1 once TRBV10-3 CAISGQGAPGDEQFF TGTGCCATCAGCGGACAGGGGGCGCCTGGGGATGAGCAGTTCTTC
. TRBJ2-3 . TRBV5-1 CASSLALQASTDTQYF TGCGCCAGCAGCTTGGCGTTGCAGGCGAGCACAGATACGCAGTATTTT
TRBD2 TRBJ2-3 . TRBV6-7 CASSYQASGNALNTDTQYF TGTGCCAGCAGTTACCAAGCTAGCGGGAATGCGTTGAACACAGATACGCAGTATTTT
. TRBJ2-1 . TRBV18 CASSPLRRSSYNEQFF TGTGCCAGCTCGCCATTGCGCCGAAGCTCCTACAATGAGCAGTTCTTC
. TRBJ2-7 few TRBV29-1 CSVVVGQAGEQYF TGCAGCGTTGTCGTGGGACAAGCTGGGGAGCAGTACTTC
TRBD1 TRBJ1-1 . TRBV5-6 CASAYGTGGTEAFF TGTGCCAGCGCCTATGGGACAGGGGGGACTGAAGCTTTCTTT
. TRBJ1-3 . TRBV7-9 CASSPLEGAGNTIYF TGTGCCAGCAGCCCGTTGGAAGGGGCGGGAAACACCATATATTTT
. TRBJ2-3 . TRBV6-5 CASIRQVGDTQYF TGTGCCAGCATTCGCCAGGTTGGAGATACGCAGTATTTT
. TRBJ2-7 . TRBV7-2 CASRSVDLYSHEQYF TGTGCCAGCAGGTCAGTGGATTTGTACAGCCACGAGCAGTACTTC
. TRBJ2-7 . TRBV19 CASSTWGGPSYEQYF TGTGCCAGTAGTACGTGGGGGGGGCCTTCCTACGAGCAGTACTTC
. TRBJ1-6 once TRBV30 CAWRSLLDSPLHF TGTGCCTGGAGAAGCCTCTTGGATTCACCCCTCCACTTT
. TRBJ1-5 once TRBV6-1 CASSEQQGPGNQPQHF TGTGCCAGCAGTGAGCAACAGGGCCCGGGCAATCAGCCCCAGCATTTT
. TRBJ1-5 once TRBV5-4 CASSLTPNSNQPQHF TGTGCCAGCAGTTTAACACCGAATAGCAATCAGCCCCAGCATTTT
. TRBJ2-7 . TRBV15 CATSREGQMYEQYF TGTGCCACCAGCAGAGAAGGACAGATGTACGAGCAGTACTTC
. TRBJ1-6 . TRBV10-2 CASSESGRVSPLHF TGCGCCAGCAGTGAGTCGGGGAGGGTTTCACCCCTCCACTTT
TRBD1 TRBJ1-5 . TRBV2 CASRGTGPNQPQHF TGTGCCAGCAGGGGGACAGGACCTAATCAGCCCCAGCATTTT
TRBD1 TRBJ1-2 . TRBV5-8 CASSLRLPGQAYGYTF TGTGCCAGCAGTTTAAGACTACCTGGACAGGCCTATGGCTACACCTTC
. TRBJ2-1 . TRBV9 CASSVGGGDNEQFF TGTGCCAGCAGCGTAGGAGGGGGGGACAATGAGCAGTTCTTC
TRBD1 TRBJ1-4 . TRBV5-1 CASSQLTGVGEKLFF TGCGCCAGCAGCCAACTGACAGGGGTGGGGGAAAAACTGTTTTTT
TRBD1 TRBJ1-6 few TRBV27 CASSPGWGQSSSYNSPLHF TGTGCCAGCAGCCCGGGTTGGGGACAGTCGAGCTCCTATAATTCACCCCTCCACTTT
. TRBJ2-1 once TRBV5-1 CASSLGTGNYNEQFF TGCGCCAGCAGCTTGGGAACAGGTAACTACAATGAGCAGTTCTTC
. TRBJ1-2 . TRBV5-4 CASSPDRANYDYTF TGTGCCAGCAGCCCCGACAGAGCTAACTATGACTACACCTTC
TRBD1 TRBJ2-5 once TRBV10-3 CAISGTGQETQYF TGTGCCATCAGTGGGACAGGCCAAGAGACCCAGTACTTC
TRBD1 TRBJ2-1 . TRBV19 CASRGQGANNEQFF TGTGCCAGTAGAGGACAGGGGGCCAACAATGAGCAGTTCTTC
TRBD1 TRBJ1-2 . TRBV28 CASSPGDRSNYGYTF TGTGCCAGCAGTCCTGGGGACAGGAGCAACTATGGCTACACCTTC
. TRBJ2-2 . TRBV11-3 CASSAGFNPTGELFF TGTGCCAGCAGCGCGGGCTTTAATCCCACCGGGGAGCTGTTTTTT
TRBD1 TRBJ2-7 . TRBV6-2/TRBV6-3 CASSPRDRDSYEQYF TGTGCCAGCAGTCCGAGGGACAGGGACTCCTACGAGCAGTACTTC
TRBD1 TRBJ1-2 . TRBV5-1 CASSNPGQGNYGYTF TGCGCCAGCAGCAACCCGGGACAGGGGAACTATGGCTACACCTTC
TRBD2 TRBJ2-1 . TRBV4-2 CASSQEGLAGVEQFF TGTGCCAGCAGCCAAGAGGGACTAGCGGGAGTTGAGCAGTTCTTC
. TRBJ1-2 . TRBV14 CASSPDIVYGYTF TGTGCCAGCAGCCCGGACATTGTCTATGGCTACACCTTC